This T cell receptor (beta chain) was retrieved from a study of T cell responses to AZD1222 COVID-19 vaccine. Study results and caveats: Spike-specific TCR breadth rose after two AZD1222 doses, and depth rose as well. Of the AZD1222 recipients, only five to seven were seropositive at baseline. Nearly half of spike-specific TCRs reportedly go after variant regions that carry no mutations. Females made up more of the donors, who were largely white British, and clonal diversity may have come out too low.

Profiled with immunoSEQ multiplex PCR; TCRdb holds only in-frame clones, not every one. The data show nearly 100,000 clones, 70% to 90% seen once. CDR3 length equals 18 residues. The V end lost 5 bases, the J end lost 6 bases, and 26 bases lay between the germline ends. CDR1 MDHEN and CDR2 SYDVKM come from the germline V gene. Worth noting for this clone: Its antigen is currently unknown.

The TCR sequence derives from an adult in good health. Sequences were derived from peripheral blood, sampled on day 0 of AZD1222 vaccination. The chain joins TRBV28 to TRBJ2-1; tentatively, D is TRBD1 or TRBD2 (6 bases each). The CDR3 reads CASSPYNRELATGNEQFF. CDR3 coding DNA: TGTGCCAGCAGTCCCTATAACAGGGAGCTAGCGACCGGCAATGAGCAGTTCTTC.